The clone carrying this T cell receptor beta chain has ten or more counts. This entry is derived from a study of T-cell reconstitution after alpha-beta-depleted transplantation in children. This CDR3 comprises 13 residues. The V gene's germline CDR1 is SGHRS and CDR2 YFSETQ. J was trimmed by 4 bases and V by 1 base; bases with no gene match: 2. Unique molecular identifiers featured in how the TCRbeta library was prepared. TCRdb itself ran the PCR reads through MiXCR, one entry per CDR3 protein. The table has some 200,000 distinct CDR3 sequences, 9.7% seen once. This specimen consisted of PBMCs from the stem cell graft donor, obtained from the stem cell graft. The receptor was isolated from a human donor who donated a stem cell graft to a child with SCID. The rearrangement links TRBV5-1 to TRBJ2-7, with 7 positions matching TRBD1. The chain's CDR3 is CASSLTGEYEQYF. The CDR3 DNA is TGCGCCAGCAGCTTGACAGGGGAGTACGAGCAGTACTTC.